This T cell receptor beta chain was identified in a study of CD8+ T cells in alopecia areata. General study results and limits: Affected scalp, especially in alopecia totalis/universalis, had a higher clonality than normal scalp did.

Markers used for sorting pooled cutaneous lymph node cells were CD4, CD8alpha, NKG2D, NKG2ACE and others. In each case, RNA was isolated and then reverse transcribed into cDNA as the sequencing template. The data were produced by immunoSEQ multiplex PCR, yet TCRdb's version contains in-frame clones alone and is incomplete. The sample has roughly 260,000 clones, none seen only once; the top ten hold 0.9% to 1.5%. This clone was recorded a few times. Antigen: not known. Mouse germline and gene names are used. Sequences were obtained from CD4+ T cells sorted from a lymph node. This TCR was sampled from a C3H/HeJ mouse with alopecia areata. Strain haplotype (MHC): H2-k.

CDR3 protein: CATRPGSAETLYF. The DNA read from the CDR3 is TGTGCCACCCGCCCAGGGAGTGCAGAA. V gene TRBV19 combines with J gene TRBJ2-3, with a weak D call TRBD1 (5 bases). The read ends 4 residues before the CDR3 terminus; that terminus is restored from the germline J gene. The CDR3 sequence is 13 residues long. V was pared by 9 bases and J by 0 bases, with 11 bases between. In germline, CDR1 is FNHDT, CDR2 SITEND (reference sequence).